This TCR beta chain was retrieved from a study of human T cells and chemical hapten exposure. Study summary: 2% DPC was applied to roughly 2 cm by roughly 2 cm of upper inner arm skin for sensitization.

Points from the study as a whole: The immune response of these alopecia patients might not match healthy individuals'. Expanded TCR counts at PT1 went up together with patch test score, a positive correlation.

The table lists this clonotype with many counts. Its antigen is unidentified. Time point specified: patch test 2, 6 weeks after DPC sensitization. The treatment denotes: therapeutic diphenylcyclopropenone sensitization with weekly scalp DPC. Each CDR3 protein gets one entry after TCRdb re-called the RACE reads with MiXCR. This table has more than 75,000 distinct CDR3 sequences, around 9.3% appearing once. From germline, CDR1 is KGHSH and CDR2 LQKENI. J lost 0 bases, V lost 4 bases, and 3 bases had no gene match. CDR3 length: 14 residues. The specimen was whole blood, collected in connection with sensitization to the hapten diphenylcyclopropenone (DPC). This receptor was taken from a middle-aged woman with alopecia areata. Some clones in this sample may be carry-over from other donors' samples. The chain couples TRBV18 to TRBJ2-7, with 7 bases fitting TRBD1. CDR3: CASSRDSPSYEQYF. CDR3 sequence (DNA): TGTGCCAGCTCACGGGACAGTCCCTCCTACGAGCAGTACTTC.